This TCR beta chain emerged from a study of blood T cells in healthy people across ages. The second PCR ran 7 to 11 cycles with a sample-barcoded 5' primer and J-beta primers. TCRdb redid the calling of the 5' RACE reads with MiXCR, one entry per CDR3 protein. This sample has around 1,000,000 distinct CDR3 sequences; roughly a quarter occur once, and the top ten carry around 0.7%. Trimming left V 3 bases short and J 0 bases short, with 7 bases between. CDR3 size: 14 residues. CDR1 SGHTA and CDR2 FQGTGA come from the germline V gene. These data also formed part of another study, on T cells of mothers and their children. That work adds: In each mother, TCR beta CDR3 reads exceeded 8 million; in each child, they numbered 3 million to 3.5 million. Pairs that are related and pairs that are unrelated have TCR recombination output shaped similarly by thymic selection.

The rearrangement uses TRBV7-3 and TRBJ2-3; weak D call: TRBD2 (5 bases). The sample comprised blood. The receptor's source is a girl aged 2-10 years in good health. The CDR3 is CASSFEGSTDTQYF. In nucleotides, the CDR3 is TGTGCCAGCAGCTTTGAGGGAAGCACAGATACGCAGTATTTT.